This entry is about one TCR beta chain. The ends lost 5 bases at V and 2 bases at J; junction bases unmatched: 15. The CDR3 is 17 amino acids. Germline CDR1 and CDR2: SGDLS and YYNGEE. These data originate in a study of blood T cell repertoires in COVID-19. Study summary: Specimens from acute and convalescent COVID-19 originated in the United States, Italy and Spain. The cDNA or gDNA used as material had been derived from T cells, B-cell-depleted T cells, or PBMCs.

Per the original data handling: Cell counts per sample came from amplifying reference gene primers. Assay used: immunoSEQ multiplex PCR; TCRdb lists only in-frame clones, some missing. V, J and clone size are taken as reported in that table, and D and trimming were inferred from the DNA itself. Seen here are about 240,000 clones, 84% observed once, and the top ten hold 4%. The sequence derives from a man aged 50 or older with acute or convalescent COVID-19. The rearrangement uses TRBV9 and TRBJ2-7; TRBD2 matches at 8 bases. What was sequenced was peripheral blood. The CDR3 sequence is CASSSGTFGQTTYEQYF. In DNA, the CDR3 is TGTGCCAGCAGTAGCGGGACCTTCGGACAGACTACCTACGAGCAGTACTTC. Full variable domain (rest looked up from reference TRBV9 and TRBJ2-7): DSGVTQTPKHLITATGQRVTLRCSPRSGDLSVYWYQQSLDQGLQFLIQYYNGEERAKGNILERFSAQQFPDLHSELNLSSLELGDSALYFCASSSGTFGQTTYEQYFGPGTRLTVT.